This T cell receptor beta chain came from a study of technical replicates of blood from a handful of donors (dated by TCRdb to the late 2010s). Trimming accounts for 0 bases at V and 2 bases at J, while the number of junction bases matched to no gene is 1. CDR3 length: 15 amino acids, cysteine to phenylalanine. Only CDR3 DNA is held: 45 bases, read in frame from base 1. For CDR1 and CDR2, the germline V gene lists LGHNA and YNFKEQ. Comment on this clone: Its antigen remains undetermined. No qualities accompany the bases; no much larger clone lies one base away. The sample contains more than one DNA sequence encoding this CDR3.

The library was prepared using the immunoSEQ multiplex PCR assay. Imported from immuneACCESS, the table was reduced by TCRdb to in-frame sequences with V and J called. These copies leave out some clones; in studies compared against another copy, an unresolved V gene accounts for under half, and the cause of the remainder is not known. This sample has tens of thousands of clones in its table, and approximately 91% of those were observed once. Jointly, the top ten make up 4.7% of the sample. The sample taken for sequencing was PBMCs. The sequence joins TRBV4-2 to TRBJ2-3; 8 nucleotides in the junction match TRBD2. This TCR was sampled from a human donor in good health. Some clones in this sample may be carry-over from other donors' samples. The nucleotide sequence is TGTGCCAGCAGCCAAGACGGGGGGGACACAGATACGCAGTATTTT. Its coded protein is CASSQDGGDTDTQYF.